Included here is one T cell receptor (beta chain) sequence, with context. Its antigen is still unknown. The entry originates in a study of T cell repertoires in cytomegalovirus infection. About the study: Both recently identified HLA-C-restricted and well-studied HLA-B-restricted CMV epitopes were used in the study.

Each CDR3 protein is one row after TCRdb ran MiXCR on the reads. The table lists 300,000 to 400,000 distinct CDR3 sequences, almost 30% of them singletons. Findings and caveats of the study: Accumulated public TCR beta family frequency recognized individuals carrying CMV together with the relevant HLA.

This clonotype originated in a human donor in good health (CMV status not recorded). Some clones in this sample may be carry-over from other donors' samples. The starting material was cultured PBMCs, obtained from culture after CMV antigen stimulation.

As DNA, the CDR3 is TGCGCCAGCAGCTTGGAAGGGGGCGACACCGGGGAGCTGTTTTTT. This gives the protein CASSLEGGDTGELFF. The chain employs TRBV5-1 and TRBJ2-2; 7 nucleotides line up with TRBD1. Unmatched junction bases numbered 2, after V lost 0 bases and J lost 3 bases. CDR1 is SGHRS, CDR2 YFSETQ, per germline. CDR3 length equals 15 residues.